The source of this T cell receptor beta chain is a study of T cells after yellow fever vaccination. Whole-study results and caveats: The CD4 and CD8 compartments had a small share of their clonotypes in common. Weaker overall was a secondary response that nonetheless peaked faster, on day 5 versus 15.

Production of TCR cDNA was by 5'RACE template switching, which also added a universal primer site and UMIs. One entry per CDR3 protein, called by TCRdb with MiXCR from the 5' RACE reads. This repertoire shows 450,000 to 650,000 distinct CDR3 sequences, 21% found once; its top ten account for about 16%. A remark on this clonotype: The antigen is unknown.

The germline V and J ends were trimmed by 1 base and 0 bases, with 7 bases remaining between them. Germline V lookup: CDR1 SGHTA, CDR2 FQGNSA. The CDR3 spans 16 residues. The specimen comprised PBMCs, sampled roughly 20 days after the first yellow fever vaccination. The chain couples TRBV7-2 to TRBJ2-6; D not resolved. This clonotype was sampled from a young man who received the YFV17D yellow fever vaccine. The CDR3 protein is CASSLEGSSGANVLTF. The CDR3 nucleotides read TGTGCCAGCAGCTTAGAGGGAAGCTCTGGGGCCAACGTCCTGACTTTC.